The 8 T cell receptor beta chains presented below share a single source sample, sequenced in a study of CD4 T cells in relation to SARS-CoV-2 and coronaviruses. The data were produced by immunoSEQ multiplex PCR, yet TCRdb's version contains in-frame clones alone and is incomplete. This sample has about 65,000 clones, with 75% to 90% found just once. The unexposed donors gave CD4+ T cells in about 2011-2019, prior to COVID-19. Sequences were obtained from memory CD4+ T cells from PBMCs. The receptors shown here come from a human donor in good health.

The V call is TRBV9, the J call TRBJ2-2; 13 bases are a match to TRBD2. The germline V gene has CDR1 SGDLS and CDR2 YYNGEE. The CDR3 runs 18 residues. The J segment lost 3 bases and the V segment lost 0 bases, leaving 5 bases of the junction unmatched. CDR3: CASSVVGLAGRDTGELFF. In DNA form, the CDR3 reads TGTGCCAGCAGCGTAGTGGGACTAGCGGGGAGGGACACCGGGGAGCTGTTTTTT.

This rearrangement joins TRBV30 to TRBJ1-2; 10 nucleotides match TRBD1. CDR3 size: 15 residues. Germline V gives CDR1 GTSNPN, CDR2 SVGIG (reference sequence). V lost 0 bases, J lost 5 bases, and 6 bases stayed unmatched. The CDR3 loop is CAWSVMTGGGYGYTF. In nucleotides, the CDR3 is TGTGCCTGGAGTGTTATGACAGGGGGCGGGTATGGCTACACCTTC. Using reference TRBV30 and TRBJ1-2 for the parts outside the CDR3, the full variable domain is SQTIHQWPATLVQPVGSPLSLECTVEGTSNPNLYWYRQAAGRGLQLLFYSVGIGQISSEVPQNLSASRPQDRQFILSSKKLLLSDSGFYLCAWSVMTGGGYGYTFGSGTRLTVV.

The chain joins TRBV6-1 to TRBJ1-2; 7 nucleotides align to TRBD1. The V and J ends lost 2 bases and 8 bases, in that order; junction bases with no gene match: 17. This CDR3 is built from 17 residues. Looked up from germline, CDR1 is MNHNS and CDR2 is SASEGT. This chain's CDR3 is CASSESPLLTGVEGYTF. The CDR3 nucleotides read TGTGCCAGCAGTGAATCACCTTTACTAACAGGGGTCGAGGGCTACACCTTC.

The rearrangement links TRBV5-1 to TRBJ2-1; 11 bases line up with TRBD2. CDR1 and CDR2 from the germline V gene are SGHRS and YFSETQ. CDR3 length equals 16 residues. The V segment lost 0 bases and the J segment 8 bases; nucleotides outside the gene matches: 7. The CDR3 is CASSLATSGSPDEQFF. The DNA of the CDR3 is TGCGCCAGCAGCTTGGCAACTAGCGGGAGTCCGGATGAGCAGTTCTTC.

The rearrangement links TRBV7-8 to TRBJ1-5; weak D call: TRBD1 (6 bases). Germline V CDR1 and CDR2: SGHVS, FQNEAQ. V was clipped by 2 bases and J by 3 bases, with 8 bases between them. This CDR3 is 14 amino acids long. CDR3 in amino acids: CASSLRDTNQPQHF. The CDR3 nucleotides read TGTGCCAGCAGCTTAAGGGACACCAATCAGCCCCAGCATTTT.

V is TRBV11-2 and J is TRBJ1-1; no reliable D call. Germline-derived CDR1 and CDR2 are SGHAT and FQNNGV. CDR3 length: 13 amino acids. V gave up 5 bases and J gave up 6 bases, with 13 bases separating them. The CDR3 DNA is TGTGCCAGCAGCGGAACAGTGTGGTCTGAAGCTTTCTTT. Translated: CASSGTVWSEAFF.

This rearrangement joins TRBV28 to TRBJ2-5; D perhaps matches TRBD2 (6 bases). Germline CDR1 and CDR2: MDHEN and SYDVKM. Trimming removed 4 bases at V and 3 bases at J, with 15 bases between. The CDR3 spans 15 residues. The CDR3: CASSSPGLTKETQYF. The CDR3 region has the DNA TGTGCCAGCAGTTCCCCGGGACTGACCAAAGAGACCCAGTACTTC.

The chain carries TRBV11-2 and TRBJ2-5; tentative D call: TRBD1 (5 bases). Trimming stripped 2 bases from V and 4 bases from J, with 14 bases between. Germline V CDR1 and CDR2: SGHAT, FQNNGV. The CDR3 covers 15 residues. The CDR3 sequence: CASSLILGVRETQYF. CDR3 DNA: TGTGCCAGCAGCTTAATCCTAGGGGTTAGAGAGACCCAGTACTTC.